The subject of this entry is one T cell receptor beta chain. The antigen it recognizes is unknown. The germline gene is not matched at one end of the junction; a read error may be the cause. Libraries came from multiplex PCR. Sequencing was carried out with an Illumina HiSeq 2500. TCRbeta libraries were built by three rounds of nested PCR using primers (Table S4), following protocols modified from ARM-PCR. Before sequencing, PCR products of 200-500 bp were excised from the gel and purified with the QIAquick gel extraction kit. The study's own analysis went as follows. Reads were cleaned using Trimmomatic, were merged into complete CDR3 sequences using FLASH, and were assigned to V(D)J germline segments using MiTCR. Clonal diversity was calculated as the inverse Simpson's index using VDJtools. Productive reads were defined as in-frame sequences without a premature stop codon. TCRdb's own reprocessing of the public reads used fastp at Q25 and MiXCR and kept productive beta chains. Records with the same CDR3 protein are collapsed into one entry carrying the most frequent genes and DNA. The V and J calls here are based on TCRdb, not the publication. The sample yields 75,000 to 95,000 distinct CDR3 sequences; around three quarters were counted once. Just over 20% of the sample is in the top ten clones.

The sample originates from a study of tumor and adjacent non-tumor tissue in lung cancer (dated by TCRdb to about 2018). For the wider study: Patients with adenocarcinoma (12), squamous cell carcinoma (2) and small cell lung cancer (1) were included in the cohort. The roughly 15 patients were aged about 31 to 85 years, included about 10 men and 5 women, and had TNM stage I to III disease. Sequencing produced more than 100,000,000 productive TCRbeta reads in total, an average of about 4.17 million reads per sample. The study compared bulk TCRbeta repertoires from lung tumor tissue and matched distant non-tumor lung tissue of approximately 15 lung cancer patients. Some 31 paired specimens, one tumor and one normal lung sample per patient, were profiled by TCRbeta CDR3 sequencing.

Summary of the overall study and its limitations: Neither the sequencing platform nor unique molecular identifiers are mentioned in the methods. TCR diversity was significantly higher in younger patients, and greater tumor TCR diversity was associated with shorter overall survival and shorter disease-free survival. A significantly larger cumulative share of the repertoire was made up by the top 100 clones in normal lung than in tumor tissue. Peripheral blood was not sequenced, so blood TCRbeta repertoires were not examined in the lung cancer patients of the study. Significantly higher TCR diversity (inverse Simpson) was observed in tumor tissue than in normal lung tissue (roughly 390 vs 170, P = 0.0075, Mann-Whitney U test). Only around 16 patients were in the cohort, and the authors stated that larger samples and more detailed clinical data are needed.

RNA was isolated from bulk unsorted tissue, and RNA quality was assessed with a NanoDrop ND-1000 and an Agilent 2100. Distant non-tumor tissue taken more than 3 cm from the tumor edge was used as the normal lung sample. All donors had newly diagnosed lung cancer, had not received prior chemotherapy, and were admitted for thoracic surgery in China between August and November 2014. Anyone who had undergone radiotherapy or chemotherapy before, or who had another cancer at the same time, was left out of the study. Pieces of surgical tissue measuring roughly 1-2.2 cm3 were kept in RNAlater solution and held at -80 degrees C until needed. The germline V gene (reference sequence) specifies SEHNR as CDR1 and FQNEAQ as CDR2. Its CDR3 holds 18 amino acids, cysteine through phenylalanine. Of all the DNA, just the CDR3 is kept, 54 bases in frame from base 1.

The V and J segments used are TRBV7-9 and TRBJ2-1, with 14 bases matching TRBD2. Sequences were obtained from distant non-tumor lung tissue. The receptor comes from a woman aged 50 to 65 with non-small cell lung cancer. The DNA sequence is TGTGCCAGCAGCTCGCCACATGGGACTAGCGGGGGACTCAATGAGCACTTCTTC. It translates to CASSSPHGTSGGLNEHFF. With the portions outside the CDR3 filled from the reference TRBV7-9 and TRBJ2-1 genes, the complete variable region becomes DTGVSQNPRHKITKRGQNVTFRCDPISEHNRLYWYRQTLGQGPEFLTYFQNEAQLEKSRLLSDRFSAERPKGSFSTLEIQRTEQGDSAMYLCASSSPHGTSGGLNEHFFGPGTRLTVL.